One and the same sample provided the 31 T cell receptor beta chains below, sequenced in a study of vaccination and CD4 T cells after COVID-19. Sequencing of DNA taken from cultured CD4+ T cells relied on the Oncomine TCR Beta short-read assay. TCRdb processed the PCR reads anew with MiXCR; each CDR3 protein has one entry. The sample yields around 8,100 distinct CDR3 sequences, about 61% seen once. No cognate antigen is known for these TCRs. The sample's treatment: roughly 11-day PBMC culture with coronavirus spike peptide pools or control peptides (ViraFEST assay). Sample: cultured CD4+ T cells from blood, taken after SARS-CoV-2 vaccination. All receptors come from a human donor with COVID-19.

This clonotype was seen a handful of times. This CDR3 reads CSAQSRVNYGYTF. CDR3 DNA: TGCAGTGCTCAGAGCAGGGTTAACTATGGCTACACCTTC. The V call is TRBV20-1, the J call TRBJ1-2, with D possibly being TRBD1 (5 bases). Germline-derived CDR1 and CDR2 are DFQATT and SNEGSKA (reference sequence). Trimming took 5 bases from V and 1 from J, leaving 11 bases between them. The CDR3 loop spans 13 amino acids.

There are a few counts of this clonotype. This chain uses TRBV7-2 with TRBJ2-3; unclear D gene. The V end lost 3 bases, the J end lost 2 bases, and 3 bases lay between the germline ends. The germline V gene has CDR1 SGHTA and CDR2 FQGNSA. The CDR3 has 12 amino acids. CDR3 nucleotide sequence: TGTGCCAGCAGCTTTGTCACAGATACGCAGTATTTT. Translation: CASSFVTDTQYF.

This clonotype showed up just a few times. The chain couples TRBV7-6 to TRBJ1-5; a weak D match, TRBD1 (5 bases). Germline assignment: CDR1 SGHVS and CDR2 FNYEAQ. V lost 6 bases, J lost 6 bases, and 24 bases lay in between. This CDR3 has 17 amino acids. CDR3 nucleotide sequence: TGTGCCAGCAGACACCGGGGACCCTCGTCCCCCTCTCAGCCCCAGCATTTT. Its translation: CASRHRGPSSPSQPQHF.

This chain connects TRBV19 to TRBJ1-2; D perhaps matches TRBD1 (5 bases). The V gene lost 7 bases and the J gene lost 8 bases, with 17 bases spanning the gap. The CDR3 loop spans 13 amino acids. The germline V gene has CDR1 LNHDA and CDR2 SQIVND (reference sequence). CDR3 coding DNA: TGTGCCAGTACCCAAACAAGGGGAGAAGGCTACACCTTC. This sequence encodes CASTQTRGEGYTF.

In nucleotides, the CDR3 is TGTGCCATCAGTGATGGGTGGGGACGGAAAGACGAGCAGTACTTC. Translation: CAISDGWGRKDEQYF. J is TRBJ2-7 and V is TRBV10-3, with D perhaps being TRBD1 or TRBD2 (5 bases each). The CDR3 has 15 amino acids. The germline gives CDR1 ENHRY, CDR2 SYGVKD. V lost 3 bases and J 5 bases, leaving 17 bases between the germline ends.

The gene calls are TRBV2 and TRBJ1-1; D might be TRBD1 (5 bases). Germline-derived CDR1 and CDR2 are SNHLY and FYNNEI. The CDR3 has 15 residues. The V gene lost 8 bases and the J gene lost 4 bases, with 20 bases spanning the gap. The CDR3 spells CASVIGGGSITEAFF. CDR3 coding DNA: TGTGCCAGCGTTATAGGTGGGGGAAGTATCACTGAAGCTTTCTTT.

This chain uses TRBV6-2 or TRBV6-3 with TRBJ2-7, with no clear D. Germline V lookup: CDR1 MNHEY, CDR2 SVGEGT. The CDR3 has 13 residues. Deletions cut 6 bases from V and 2 bases from J, with 11 bases between. The CDR3 DNA reads TGTGCCAGCAGCCCGACCCTAACCTACGAGCAGTACTTC. It translates to CASSPTLTYEQYF.

This clonotype was seen a single time. The chain employs TRBV27 and TRBJ2-5; D is possibly TRBD1 or TRBD2 (5 bases each). The germline gives CDR1 MNHEY, CDR2 SMNVEV (reference sequence). There are 16 residues in the CDR3. V was shortened by 2 bases and J by 4 bases, with 17 bases between the two germline ends. The CDR3 region is CASSLKGFRAGETQYF. Here the CDR3 DNA reads TGTGCCAGCAGTTTAAAGGGGTTTAGGGCGGGAGAGACCCAGTACTTC.

This chain connects TRBV11-2 to TRBJ2-5, with D perhaps given as TRBD1 or TRBD2 (5 bases each). The germline V gene has CDR1 SGHAT and CDR2 FQNNGV. CDR3 length: 17 residues. The ends were cut back, 5 bases at V and 10 bases at J, with 29 bases in the middle. CDR3 coding DNA: TGTGCCAGCAGCCCAATAAGAGGGATCGAGTCAAGGGGCCACCAGTACTTC. It yields the protein CASSPIRGIESRGHQYF.

The CDR3 protein is CASSLYSENYGYTF. Written as DNA, the CDR3 is TGTGCCAGCAGCTTGTATTCAGAAAACTATGGCTACACCTTC. V gene TRBV11-2 combines with J gene TRBJ1-2; D unclear. With 3 bases removed from V and 2 bases from J, the gap between germline ends came to 10 bases. CDR3 size: 14 residues. Germline CDR1 is SGHAT and CDR2 is FQNNGV. Together with reference TRBV11-2 and TRBJ1-2, the CDR3 gives the full variable domain: EAGVAQSPRYKIIEKRQSVAFWCNPISGHATLYWYQQILGQGPKLLIQFQNNGVVDDSQLPKDRFSAERLKGVDSTLKIQPAKLEDSAVYLCASSLYSENYGYTFGSGTRLTVV.

This chain connects TRBV6-2 or TRBV6-3 to TRBJ1-3; D ambiguous. Germline lookup yields CDR1 MNHEY and CDR2 SVGEGT. The length of the CDR3 is 11 residues. V lost 10 bases and J 3 bases, leaving 7 bases between the germline ends. The CDR3 is CATGYGNTIYF. The CDR3 nucleotides read TGTGCCACCGGGTATGGAAACACCATATATTTT.

The chain is built from TRBV11-3 and TRBJ2-7; possible D gene TRBD2, 5 bases. V dropped 3 bases and J dropped 2 bases, with 8 bases sitting between them. The CDR3 is made up of 13 amino acids. Germline CDR1 reads SGHNT; CDR2 reads YENEEA. This CDR3 reads CASSFRETYEQYF. The DNA of the CDR3 is TGTGCCAGCAGCTTTCGGGAAACCTACGAGCAGTACTTC.

The chain has TRBV6-1 and TRBJ1-1, with a tentative D call TRBD1 (5 bases). The V gene lost 4 bases and the J gene lost 4 bases, with 19 bases spanning the gap. Germline lookup yields CDR1 MNHNS and CDR2 SASEGT. The CDR3 extends over 16 amino acids. The CDR3 protein is CASSAPVGVSATEAFF. The CDR3 DNA follows: TGTGCCAGCAGTGCACCGGTAGGGGTTTCCGCCACTGAAGCTTTCTTT.

The chain recombines TRBV7-2 with TRBJ1-5, with D perhaps matching TRBD1 (5 bases). V lost 2 bases to trimming and J lost 4 bases, with 15 bases between them. CDR1 is SGHTA, CDR2 FQGNSA, per germline. This CDR3 spans 16 amino acids. CDR3 sequence reads: CASSLNGGAGNQPQHF. CDR3 nucleotide sequence: TGTGCCAGCAGCTTAAACGGAGGGGCAGGGAATCAGCCCCAGCATTTT.

The gene calls are TRBV2 and TRBJ2-1; D perhaps matches TRBD1 (6 bases). This CDR3 has 13 residues. Germline CDR1 and CDR2: SNHLY and FYNNEI. V was shortened by 4 bases and J by 9 bases, with 13 bases between the two germline ends. CDR3 residues: CASSAPGATEQFF. CDR3 DNA: TGTGCCAGCAGTGCCCCAGGGGCGACTGAGCAGTTCTTC.

This chain connects TRBV19 to TRBJ1-2; D ambiguous. V gave up 5 bases and J gave up 6 bases, with 13 bases separating them. This CDR3 is built from 13 residues. Germline assignment: CDR1 LNHDA and CDR2 SQIVND (reference sequence). The CDR3: CASSSLSANGYTF. The DNA of the CDR3 is TGTGCCAGTAGTTCACTATCAGCCAATGGCTACACCTTC.

The chain recombines TRBV30 with TRBJ2-2, with a possible D match to TRBD2 (7 bases). Germline V gene sequence: CDR1 GTSNPN, CDR2 SVGIG (reference sequence). V lost 1 base to trimming and J lost 3 bases, with 12 bases between them. There are 15 residues in the CDR3. For the CDR3, the DNA is TGTGCCTGGAGTGGTGGGGGGGCGGACACCGGGGAGCTGTTTTTT. Encoded protein: CAWSGGGADTGELFF.

This clonotype was seen more than once but under ten times. The rearrangement links TRBV20-1 to TRBJ1-5, with D tentatively TRBD1 (5 bases). This CDR3 region has 13 residues. Trimming removed 3 bases at V and 4 bases at J, with 10 bases between. CDR1 is DFQATT, CDR2 SNEGSKA, per germline (reference sequence). CDR3 protein: CSARATANQPQHF. For the CDR3, the DNA is TGCAGTGCTAGGGCGACAGCAAATCAGCCCCAGCATTTT.

This clonotype is medium-sized within its sample. The chain employs TRBV12-3 or TRBV12-4 and TRBJ2-5, with D uncertain. This CDR3 is 12 amino acids long. Trimming removed 3 bases from V and 5 bases from J, with 7 bases in between. The CDR3 reads CASSFLTETQYF. The DNA of the CDR3 is TGTGCCAGCAGTTTTTTGACCGAGACCCAGTACTTC.

The J gene is TRBJ1-5, the V gene TRBV27, with D hard to call. The CDR3 runs to 14 residues. Trimming took off 3 bases at V and 2 bases at J, with 8 bases between the two ends. The germline V gene has CDR1 MNHEY and CDR2 SMNVEV (reference sequence). Here the CDR3 reads CASSFASRNQPQHF. In nucleotides, the CDR3 is TGTGCCAGCAGTTTTGCCAGTCGCAATCAGCCCCAGCATTTT.

The chain has TRBV7-2 and TRBJ2-5, with TRBD2 identical over 9 bases. CDR1 SGHTA and CDR2 FQGNSA come from the germline V gene. The ends lost 4 bases at V and 5 bases at J; junction bases unmatched: 8. This CDR3 has 15 residues. The CDR3 region has the DNA TGTGCCAGCAGCTACCAGCGGGGGGCCGGGGAGACCCAGTACTTC. Amino acids: CASSYQRGAGETQYF.

This chain joins TRBV6-1 and TRBJ2-5, with 9 bases lining up with TRBD2. The CDR3 sequence is 15 residues long. The junction had 4 bases not matched to a gene; V was cut back by 2 bases and J by 3 bases. Germline CDR1 reads MNHNS; CDR2 reads SASEGT. The CDR3 DNA reads as TGTGCCAGCAGTGAATGGCGGGGGGGGAAAGAGACCCAGTACTTC. The encoded protein is CASSEWRGGKETQYF.

The V gene is TRBV20-1, the J gene TRBJ2-1; D is unclear. The CDR3 consists of 10 residues. Trimming pared 4 bases from V and 6 bases from J, leaving 4 bases between. Germline V gene lookup returns CDR1 DFQATT and CDR2 SNEGSKA (reference sequence). In DNA, the CDR3 is TGCAGTGCTACAGTCAATGAGCAGTTCTTC. It encodes CSATVNEQFF.

This clonotype is termed medium-sized. This chain links TRBV28 with TRBJ1-2; weak D call: TRBD1 (6 bases). This CDR3 has 16 residues. V shed 3 bases and J shed 4 bases, with 18 bases lying between them. Germline V lookup: CDR1 MDHEN, CDR2 SYDVKM. The CDR3 here is CASSFGGVPATYGYTF. The CDR3 bases are TGTGCCAGCAGTTTTGGGGGCGTCCCCGCTACCTATGGCTACACCTTC.

The gene calls are TRBV11-3 and TRBJ1-1, with a possible D match to TRBD1 (6 bases). V lost 5 bases and J lost 11, with 12 bases in between. This CDR3 has 11 amino acids. Germline V gene data show CDR1 as SGHNT and CDR2 as YENEEA. The CDR3, as DNA: TGTGCCAGCAGCCGAACAGGGAACGCTTTCTTT. It is translated as CASSRTGNAFF.

V and J are TRBV21-1 and TRBJ2-7; the DNA was not used to check the table's D call, TRBD1. TRBV21-1 is recorded as a pseudogene. The CDR3 is 14 amino acids. The CDR3 DNA reads as TGTGCCAGCAGCATTTACAGGGGCAGCTACGAGCAGTACTTC. It yields the protein CASSIYRGSYEQYF.

This chain links TRBV19 with TRBJ1-2, with TRBD1 identical over 9 bases. The germline gives CDR1 LNHDA, CDR2 SQIVND (reference sequence). The V segment lost 3 bases and the J segment 1 base; nucleotides outside the gene matches: 6. There are 16 residues in the CDR3. The CDR3 DNA follows: TGTGCCAGTAGTATTAGGACAGGGGATTTTAACTATGGCTACACCTTC. Translation: CASSIRTGDFNYGYTF.

The gene calls are TRBV20-1 and TRBJ2-3; 7 bases are shared with TRBD1. J lost 1 base, V lost 1 base, and 5 bases had no gene match. The CDR3 is 15 residues long. Germline CDR1 and CDR2: DFQATT and SNEGSKA (reference sequence). The CDR3 region is CSARGTGVGTDTQYF. The CDR3 DNA is TGCAGTGCTAGAGGAACAGGGGTTGGCACAGATACGCAGTATTTT.

This chain joins TRBV9 and TRBJ1-2; TRBD1 matches at 8 bases. V was clipped by 4 bases and J by 4 bases; unmatched bases: 12. From germline, CDR1 is SGDLS and CDR2 YYNGEE. The CDR3 spans 16 residues. CDR3 protein: CASSSQKTGEVYGYTF. For the CDR3, the DNA is TGTGCCAGCAGCTCACAAAAGACAGGGGAGGTCTATGGCTACACCTTC.

This clonotype was found a few times. The V and J genes are TRBV27 and TRBJ1-1; D call uncertain. V shed 3 bases and J shed 3 bases, with 8 bases lying between them. The CDR3 is made up of 13 amino acids. The germline CDR1 and CDR2 sequences are MNHEY and SMNVEV (reference sequence). CDR3: CASSFTRDTEAFF. The CDR3 DNA reads as TGTGCCAGCAGTTTTACCCGGGACACTGAAGCTTTCTTT.

The chain is built from TRBV15 and TRBJ1-1; no clear D gene. V was shortened by 2 bases and J by 7 bases, with 20 bases between the two germline ends. The CDR3 extends over 16 amino acids. The V gene's germline CDR1 is LNHNV and CDR2 YYDKDF (reference sequence). Written as DNA, the CDR3 is TGTGCCACCAGCAGATCCGGAGGTGGGCGAAGCGGTGAAGCTTTCTTT. As protein: CATSRSGGGRSGEAFF.